What follows is one T cell receptor beta chain and its context. Germline CDR1 reads MDHEN; CDR2 reads SYDVKM. With V trimmed by 6 bases and J by 0 bases, 8 bases remained unmatched. The CDR3 has 15 residues. This specimen belongs to a study of blood T cell repertoires in COVID-19. Study-level information: There were acute and convalescent COVID-19 samples, and they came from the United States, Italy and Spain. PBMCs, B-cell-depleted T cells, or T cells provided the cDNA or gDNA that made up the material.

Each participant's cohort was designated according to participant-reported clinical history. Some clones are missing from TCRdb's copy, which holds only in-frame ones; the method was immunoSEQ multiplex PCR. In the table there are approximately 200,000 clones, about 84% of which are singletons. The clonotype was recovered from a woman between 25 and 40 years old who had recovered from COVID-19. The specimen sequenced was PBMCs or T cells enriched from blood (not recorded which). The chain recombines TRBV28 with TRBJ2-7; TRBD1 matches at 7 bases. CDR3 region: CASRLDRASSYEQYF. CDR3 nucleotide sequence: TGTGCCAGCAGACTCGACAGGGCCTCCTCCTACGAGCAGTACTTC.